This note documents a single TCR beta chain sequence. Its antigen is not known. This sample is drawn from a study of PD-1 blockade in classical Hodgkin lymphoma. Study conclusions and caveats: Patients who responded completely had about the same baseline diversity as newly diagnosed patients.

This table comes from immunoSEQ multiplex PCR, and its TCRdb copy is limited to in-frame clones, with some not included. The repertoire has 75,000 to 100,000 clones, 93% of them found once; the top ten carry less than 2%. Germline values: CDR1 GTSNPN, CDR2 SVGIG (reference sequence). CDR3 length: 13 residues. V lost 8 bases and J lost 6; bases outside the gene matches: 11. Time point given: cycle 4 day 1 (C4D1), after more than five weeks of nivolumab. Following autologous stem cell transplantation, relapse occurred in every patient, and exposure to brentuximab vedotin varied. Classifying best responses yielded complete response, partial response or progressive disease.

The origin of this receptor is a human donor with classical Hodgkin lymphoma. The V gene is TRBV30, the J gene TRBJ1-2, with 8 bases fitting TRBD1. The sample was peripheral blood mononuclear cells (PBMCs), taken before the fourth cycle of nivolumab. The CDR3 coding sequence is TGTGCCGGGCGGGACAGGCCCGTAGATGGCTACACCTTC. Its protein product is CAGRDRPVDGYTF.